The 25 T cell receptor beta chains given below trace back to one sample, sequenced in a study of patients and donors after allogeneic stem cell transplantation. TCRdb called the RT-PCR reads again in MiXCR, with one record for every CDR3 protein. The sample consists of about 90,000 distinct CDR3 sequences, 48% of them appearing once. Sequenced input: blood, either unsorted or a sorted T cell fraction (not recorded which). All receptors come from a human donor who was either an allogeneic HSCT recipient or a stem cell or donor lymphocyte infusion donor (not recorded which). It is not recorded whose cells these are; they may come from a transplant donor.

This clonotype was seen only once. This chain uses TRBV4-1 with TRBJ1-1; maybe TRBD1 (5 bases). Germline V gene data show CDR1 as MGHRA and CDR2 as YSYEKL. This CDR3 is built from 14 residues. Trimming took 4 bases from V and 3 from J, leaving 12 bases between them. The CDR3 region is CASSLGTADTEAFF. The CDR3 DNA sequence: TGCGCCAGCAGCCTTGGGACGGCGGACACTGAAGCTTTCTTT.

The chain has TRBV12-3 or TRBV12-4 and TRBJ2-7; D uncertain. CDR3 length equals 12 residues. V was trimmed by 3 bases and J by 3 bases, leaving 6 bases between them. The DNA of the CDR3 is TGTGCCAGCAGTTTCCGTGGCTACGAGCAGTACTTC. Translating gives CASSFRGYEQYF.

This clonotype was seen a few times. V gene TRBV10-3 combines with J gene TRBJ1-4; D ambiguous. Trimming pared 8 bases from V and 8 bases from J, leaving 9 bases between. Germline CDR1 is ENHRY and CDR2 is SYGVKD. The CDR3 is 11 residues long. CDR3 loop: CAIGPWEKLFF. The CDR3 DNA reads TGTGCCATCGGACCCTGGGAAAAACTGTTTTTT.

This clonotype turned up a few times. This chain connects TRBV29-1 to TRBJ1-1, with D maybe TRBD1 (5 bases). V lost 0 bases to trimming and J lost 4 bases, with 18 bases between them. Germline V gene sequence: CDR1 SQVTM, CDR2 ANQGSEA. The CDR3 consists of 16 residues. The CDR3 region has the DNA TGCAGCGTTGAAGATGGTACGACCCAGGGTGCCACTGAAGCTTTCTTT. It translates to CSVEDGTTQGATEAFF.

This rearrangement joins TRBV7-2 to TRBJ1-2, with D perhaps TRBD1 (5 bases). Trimming cost V 5 bases and J 8 bases, with 21 bases left between them. Germline V gene sequence: CDR1 SGHTA, CDR2 FQGNSA. The length of the CDR3 is 15 residues. DNA for the CDR3: TGTGCCAGCAGCCCGCGGGACCCTCAAGTGGGCGGCTACACCTTC. The encoded protein is CASSPRDPQVGGYTF. The whole variable domain, filled in from reference TRBV7-2 and TRBJ1-2, reads GAGVSQSPSNKVTEKGKDVELRCDPISGHTALYWYRQSLGQGLEFLIYFQGNSAPDKSGLPSDRFSAERTGGSVSTLTIQRTQQEDSAVYLCASSPRDPQVGGYTFGSGTRLTVV.

J is TRBJ2-7 and V is TRBV20-1; D unresolved. This CDR3 contains 15 residues. Trimming cost V 6 bases and J 6 bases, with 24 bases left between them. Germline lookup yields CDR1 DFQATT and CDR2 SNEGSKA (reference sequence). CDR3 residues: CSANEQAPTLGEQYF. Here the CDR3 DNA reads TGCAGTGCGAATGAACAAGCCCCGACCCTAGGCGAGCAGTACTTC.

This clonotype appeared a few times. V gene TRBV4-2 combines with J gene TRBJ1-5; the match to TRBD1 covers 8 bases. This CDR3 is built from 16 residues. V lost 4 bases and J lost 5; bases outside the gene matches: 10. Germline CDR1 reads LGHNA; CDR2 reads YNFKEQ. The CDR3, as DNA: TGTGCCAGCAGCCTTAAACTCGACAGGGGATATCAGCCCCAGCATTTT. Amino acid sequence: CASSLKLDRGYQPQHF.

This clonotype showed up just a few times. This rearrangement joins TRBV27 to TRBJ1-4; D gene ambiguous. This CDR3 region has 15 residues. Per germline, CDR1 MNHEY and CDR2 SMNVEV (reference sequence). The V end was cut by 4 bases, the J end by 2 bases, with 11 bases between. The CDR3 reads CASSSVQLTNEKLFF. The CDR3 nucleotides read TGTGCCAGCAGTTCAGTTCAGCTCACTAATGAAAAACTGTTTTTT.

This clonotype was found a few times. The chain combines TRBV12-3 or TRBV12-4 with TRBJ2-5, with a weak D call TRBD1 (6 bases). V was shortened by 6 bases and J by 5 bases, with 16 bases between the two germline ends. This CDR3 is built from 14 residues. CDR3: CASSLQQGGETQYF. The CDR3 DNA reads TGTGCCAGCAGCCTTCAACAGGGCGGGGAGACCCAGTACTTC.

V and J are TRBV7-9 and TRBJ1-3, with D possibly being TRBD1 (5 bases). The CDR3 sequence is 16 residues long. Deletions cut 3 bases from V and 7 bases from J, with 19 bases between. CDR1 SEHNR and CDR2 FQNEAQ come from the germline V gene (reference sequence). The CDR3 coding sequence is TGTGCCAGCAGCTTCTCGGGACTTGGCGAAAGGAACACCATATATTTT. This translates into CASSFSGLGERNTIYF.

This clonotype was seen a few times. V is TRBV4-1 and J is TRBJ1-3, with D possibly being TRBD1 (5 bases). The CDR3 runs to 16 residues. Germline V CDR1 and CDR2: MGHRA, YSYEKL. V lost 0 bases, J lost 7 bases, and 16 bases lay in between. The CDR3 is CASSQDWAGTRNTIYF. The CDR3 DNA is TGCGCCAGCAGCCAAGATTGGGCAGGGACTCGGAACACCATATATTTT.

This chain links TRBV7-2 with TRBJ1-1; no firm D call. V dropped 1 base and J dropped 0 bases, with 9 bases sitting between them. The germline gives CDR1 SGHTA, CDR2 FQGNSA. The CDR3 spans 15 residues. The CDR3, as DNA: TGTGCCAGCAGCTTAGAAATTAGTCTGAACACTGAAGCTTTCTTT. Residues: CASSLEISLNTEAFF.

J is TRBJ2-5 and V is TRBV29-1; TRBD2 might be the D (5 bases). The CDR3 totals 18 residues. Germline assignment: CDR1 SQVTM and CDR2 ANQGSEA. The V end lost 0 bases, the J end lost 2 bases, and 22 bases lay between the germline ends. CDR3 region: CSVEEHPLGVRRQETQYF. In DNA, the CDR3 is TGCAGCGTTGAAGAACACCCTCTTGGGGTACGGAGGCAAGAGACCCAGTACTTC.

CDR3 bases: TGTGCCAGCAGTTTAAGTGTGGGCAATCAGCCCCAGCATTTT. This gives the protein CASSLSVGNQPQHF. The chain is built from TRBV28 and TRBJ1-5; D ambiguous. Trimming removed 2 bases at V and 2 bases at J, with 7 bases between. Germline CDR1 is MDHEN and CDR2 is SYDVKM. The CDR3 spans 14 residues.

This chain uses TRBV28 with TRBJ2-1; 8 bases match TRBD2. The germline CDR1 and CDR2 sequences are MDHEN and SYDVKM. Trimming cost V 6 bases and J 7 bases; bases outside gene matches: 11. The CDR3 has 15 residues. CDR3 residues: CASRGAGVGENEQFF. The CDR3 DNA sequence: TGTGCCAGCAGAGGAGCGGGAGTCGGGGAGAATGAGCAGTTCTTC.

Only a few counts were recorded for this clonotype. The chain links TRBV6-2 or TRBV6-3 to TRBJ1-2; weak D call: TRBD1 (5 bases). The germline gives CDR1 MNHEY, CDR2 SVGEGT. V was trimmed by 7 bases and J by 4 bases, leaving 16 bases between them. This CDR3 comprises 14 residues. This CDR3 is CASTLEGNVYGYTF. CDR3 sequence (DNA): TGTGCCAGCACCCTAGAGGGGAATGTCTATGGCTACACCTTC.

This chain uses TRBV12-3 or TRBV12-4 with TRBJ1-2, with D possibly matching TRBD1 (6 bases). The CDR3 contains 13 residues. The germline V and J ends were trimmed by 4 bases and 8 bases, with 14 bases remaining between them. CDR3: CASSWGAGQGYTF. The CDR3 DNA reads as TGTGCCAGCAGTTGGGGGGCTGGCCAAGGCTACACCTTC.

This chain joins TRBV10-3 and TRBJ1-3; D unresolved. This CDR3 is built from 12 residues. V was clipped by 8 bases and J by 1 base, with 6 bases between them. Germline lookup yields CDR1 ENHRY and CDR2 SYGVKD. CDR3: CAIRESGNTIYF. In nucleotides, the CDR3 is TGTGCCATCCGGGAGTCTGGAAACACCATATATTTT.

The chain's CDR3 is CASTGVEYGYTF. The CDR3 region has the DNA TGTGCCTCCACAGGGGTTGAATATGGCTACACCTTC. The gene calls are TRBV7-2 and TRBJ1-2; 7 nucleotides align to TRBD1. The V segment lost 11 bases and the J segment 5 bases; nucleotides outside the gene matches: 8. Looked up from germline, CDR1 is SGHTA and CDR2 is FQGNSA. The CDR3 is 12 amino acids.

The rearrangement uses TRBV7-9 and TRBJ1-5; no definite D call. Germline CDR1 is SEHNR and CDR2 is FQNEAQ (reference sequence). V was pared by 1 base and J by 7 bases, with 8 bases between. This CDR3 has 13 amino acids. CDR3 nucleotides: TGTGCCAGCAGCTTAGTGGGTGAACAGCCCCAGCATTTT. It yields the protein CASSLVGEQPQHF.

The J gene is TRBJ1-1, the V gene TRBV10-3; TRBD1 might be the D (5 bases). There are 11 residues in the CDR3. Trimming removed 11 bases at V and 2 bases at J, with 9 bases between. Per the germline V gene, CDR1 is ENHRY and CDR2 is SYGVKD. CDR3 DNA sequence: TGTGCCTTCGGGGGTAACACTGAAGCTTTCTTT. It encodes CAFGGNTEAFF.

This clonotype was found once. This rearrangement joins TRBV5-1 to TRBJ1-2; D gene ambiguous. The CDR3 spans 12 residues. The germline gives CDR1 SGHRS, CDR2 YFSETQ. The germline V and J ends were trimmed by 7 bases and 2 bases, with 9 bases remaining between them. The CDR3 DNA reads TGCGCCAGCGCCATGGGGAACTATGGCTACACCTTC. As protein: CASAMGNYGYTF. Using reference TRBV5-1 and TRBJ1-2 for the parts outside the CDR3, the full variable domain is KAGVTQTPRYLIKTRGQQVTLSCSPISGHRSVSWYQQTPGQGLQFLFEYFSETQRNKGNFPGRFSGRQFSNSRSEMNVSTLELGDSALYLCASAMGNYGYTFGSGTRLTVV.

The table lists this clonotype with a count of one. The chain couples TRBV5-1 to TRBJ2-7, with D unclear. The CDR3 loop spans 11 amino acids. Looked up from germline, CDR1 is SGHRS and CDR2 is YFSETQ. V was clipped by 0 bases and J by 5 bases, with 3 bases between them. The CDR3 reads CASSLDHEQYF. For the CDR3, the DNA is TGCGCCAGCAGCTTGGACCACGAGCAGTACTTC.

The CDR3 bases are TGCAGTGCTAGACAGGGAGGAAAAGGGCATACGCAGTATTTT. This encodes CSARQGGKGHTQYF. The J gene is TRBJ2-3, the V gene TRBV20-1, with D possibly matching TRBD2 (6 bases). The CDR3 has 14 amino acids. Trimming shortened V by 2 bases and J by 7 bases, and 16 bases separated the two germline ends. Germline V gives CDR1 DFQATT, CDR2 SNEGSKA (reference sequence).

CDR3 DNA sequence: TGTGCCAGCAGTTCGGGACAGGGGGCTTTCGGCTACACCTTC. Amino acids: CASSSGQGAFGYTF. V and J are TRBV27 and TRBJ1-2; 12 bases match TRBD1. The CDR3 consists of 14 residues. Trimming at V came to 4 bases and at J to 8 bases, leaving 5 bases not matched to a gene. The germline CDR1 and CDR2 sequences are MNHEY and SMNVEV (reference sequence).